Shown below are 32 T cell receptor beta chains from a single sample sequenced in a study of metastatic and nonmetastatic thyroid tumors. Thyroid surgery had not been preceded by any treatment in any patient. TCRdb re-clonotyped the PCR reads via MiXCR. The sample records over 9,000 clones, approximately 12% being singletons. The sample comprised blood. The source is a female donor with papillary thyroid cancer or a benign thyroid nodule (not recorded which). Some clones in this sample may be carry-over from other donors' samples.

The chain couples TRBV3-1 to TRBJ2-7; no clear D. V gave up 2 bases and J gave up 4 bases, with 15 bases separating them. Germline CDR1 LGHDT, CDR2 YNNKEL (reference sequence). CDR3 length: 15 residues. CDR3 nucleotide sequence: TGTGCCAGCAGCCAACGGGTTAGTGCCGGATACGAGCAGTACTTC. This sequence encodes CASSQRVSAGYEQYF.

By share, this clone ranks as medium-sized. The chain is built from TRBV7-2 and TRBJ2-1, with 9 bases lining up with TRBD1. CDR1 and CDR2 from the germline V gene are SGHTA and FQGNSA. V trimming: 5 bases; J trimming: 1 base; junction bases outside the gene matches: 9. The CDR3 sequence is 17 residues long. DNA for the CDR3: TGTGCCAGCAGCCCTTCTACAGGGGGCTTTTCCTACAATGAGCAGTTCTTC. Translated, it gives CASSPSTGGFSYNEQFF. Full variable domain (remainder filled in from reference TRBV7-2 and TRBJ2-1): GAGVSQSPSNKVTEKGKDVELRCDPISGHTALYWYRQSLGQGLEFLIYFQGNSAPDKSGLPSDRFSAERTGGSVSTLTIQRTQQEDSAVYLCASSPSTGGFSYNEQFFGPGTRLTVL.

In its sample, this clone is medium-sized (0.01 to 0.1%). The CDR3 DNA follows: TGTGCCAGCAGCTTAGGATCCGAGTACGAGCAGTACTTC. It yields the protein CASSLGSEYEQYF. This chain uses TRBV27 with TRBJ2-7, with D uncertain. Germline lookup yields CDR1 MNHEY and CDR2 SMNVEV (reference sequence). The CDR3 extends over 13 amino acids. The germline V and J ends were trimmed by 6 bases and 4 bases, with 13 bases remaining between them.

This clone was observed at least ten times. The rearrangement uses TRBV7-6 and TRBJ1-1, with D perhaps matching TRBD1 (6 bases). The ends were cut back, 2 bases at V and 1 base at J, with 8 bases in the middle. The CDR3 length is 14 residues. Germline V gene data show CDR1 as SGHVS and CDR2 as FNYEAQ. The CDR3 is CASSLNRENTEAFF. The CDR3 bases are TGTGCCAGCAGCTTAAACAGGGAGAACACTGAAGCTTTCTTT.

This chain connects TRBV20-1 to TRBJ2-1; 8 positions match TRBD1. Germline CDR1 is DFQATT and CDR2 is SNEGSKA (reference sequence). The length of the CDR3 is 13 residues. CDR3 amino acids: CFLPGQDDNEQFF. The CDR3 coding sequence is TGCTTCCTTCCGGGACAGGATGACAATGAGCAGTTCTTC.

The V gene is TRBV5-4, the J gene TRBJ2-7; TRBD2 matches 12 bases. There are 15 residues in the CDR3. J lost 6 bases, V lost 3 bases, and 7 bases had no gene match. Germline V gene lookup returns CDR1 SGHNT and CDR2 YYREEE (reference sequence). CDR3 amino acids: CASSSLAGGPAEQYF. The DNA of the CDR3 is TGTGCCAGCAGCTCGCTAGCGGGGGGGCCGGCCGAGCAGTACTTC. Complete variable domain (other parts from reference TRBV5-4 and TRBJ2-7): ETGVTQSPTHLIKTRGQQVTLRCSSQSGHNTVSWYQQALGQGPQFIFQYYREEENGRGNFPPRFSGLQFPNYSSELNVNALELDDSALYLCASSSLAGGPAEQYFGPGTRLTVT.

The sample holds many counts of this clone. This chain joins TRBV10-2 and TRBJ2-1, with D perhaps given as TRBD1 or TRBD2 (6 bases each). This CDR3 region has 16 residues. V dropped 7 bases and J dropped 2 bases, with 18 bases sitting between them. The V gene's germline CDR1 is WSHSY and CDR2 SAAADI. Written as DNA, the CDR3 is TGCGCCAGCACCGGGGGCTTAGCGACCACCTACAATGAGCAGTTCTTC. Amino acid sequence: CASTGGLATTYNEQFF.

Within the sample, this clone is medium-sized. CDR3 loop: CASSQIGWSSYEQYF. The CDR3 nucleotides are TGCGCCAGCAGCCAAATAGGTTGGAGCTCCTACGAGCAGTACTTC. The chain couples TRBV4-1 to TRBJ2-7; no clear D gene. The germline V gene encodes CDR1 MGHRA and CDR2 YSYEKL. V lost 2 bases to trimming and J lost 0 bases, with 11 bases between them. This CDR3 is 15 amino acids long.

J is TRBJ1-2 and V is TRBV24-1, with D perhaps TRBD1 (6 bases). Germline-derived CDR1 and CDR2 are KGHDR and SFDVKD. The CDR3 spans 14 residues. Trimming cost V 2 bases and J 8 bases, with 14 bases left between them. For the CDR3, the DNA is TGTGCCACCAGTGATTCGTGGGGGCAGTTGGGCTACACCTTC. This codes for CATSDSWGQLGYTF.

Of note for this clone: This could be a read error, since a much larger clone is one nucleotide away. V gene TRBV19 combines with J gene TRBJ2-5, with D perhaps TRBD2 (5 bases). The CDR3 is made up of 15 amino acids. V was trimmed by 4 bases and J by 4 bases, leaving 16 bases between them. Germline CDR1 is LNHDA and CDR2 is SQIVND (reference sequence). In nucleotides, the CDR3 is TGTGCCAGTAGTAATGACAAAACTAGACGAGAGACCCAGTACTTC. Amino acids: CASSNDKTRRETQYF.

This clone has at least ten counts. The junction differs from germline at one of its ends, possibly a read error. J is TRBJ2-1 and V is TRBV6-1; 8 bases line up with TRBD2. The CDR3 totals 13 residues. Germline V gene sequence: CDR1 MNHNS, CDR2 SASEGT. The CDR3 here is CACSDPGGTGQFF. CDR3 in DNA: TGTGCCTGCAGCGACCCGGGGGGGACGGGGCAGTTCTTC.

This clone is medium-sized in the sample. The V call is TRBV30, the J call TRBJ1-5; D gene unclear. Germline assignment: CDR1 GTSNPN and CDR2 SVGIG (reference sequence). V lost 2 bases, J lost 6 bases, and 11 bases lay in between. This CDR3 has 13 residues. The CDR3 bases are TGTGCCTGGAGTACTACTTCCCGTCAGCCCCAGCATTTT. Translating it yields CAWSTTSRQPQHF.

There are many counts of this clone. V is TRBV27 and J is TRBJ2-1, with a weak D call TRBD2 (6 bases). Germline V lookup: CDR1 MNHEY, CDR2 SMNVEV (reference sequence). V lost 1 base and J lost 5, with 12 bases in between. The CDR3 runs 15 residues. The CDR3 DNA follows: TGTGCCAGCAGTTTATTAGTCGGGAGCAACAATGAGCAGTTCTTC. Protein product: CASSLLVGSNNEQFF.

Concerning this clone: A read error may produce the germline difference seen at one junction end. The chain couples TRBV7-8 to TRBJ1-1; D may be TRBD1 (5 bases). The CDR3 runs to 13 residues. Germline-derived CDR1 and CDR2 are SGHVS and FQNEAQ. CDR3 in DNA: TGTGCCAGCAGCCCCCGGAAAGGCCCCAGGGCTTCCTTT. It specifies CASSPRKGPRASF.

This clone occurred many times. The same CDR3 also results from other DNA sequences found in this sample. This chain links TRBV7-9 with TRBJ1-6; D possibly corresponds to TRBD1 (5 bases). Germline V gene data show CDR1 as SEHNR and CDR2 as FQNEAQ (reference sequence). V lost 5 bases and J lost 5, with 16 bases in between. The CDR3 totals 16 residues. The CDR3 DNA is TGTGCCAGCAGCCTCGAGGGGCGGAATGATAATTCACCCCTCCACTTT. Encoded protein: CASSLEGRNDNSPLHF.

At least ten counts were recorded for this clone. The chain has TRBV5-4 and TRBJ1-3, with D possibly matching TRBD1 (6 bases). V gave up 4 bases and J gave up 0 bases, with 11 bases separating them. Germline V gene data show CDR1 as SGHNT and CDR2 as YYREEE (reference sequence). CDR3 length: 15 amino acids. The CDR3 sequence: CASSIGQPSGNTIYF. The CDR3 nucleotides are TGTGCCAGCAGCATAGGACAGCCCTCTGGAAACACCATATATTTT.

This clone is termed medium-sized. The V call is TRBV4-2, the J call TRBJ1-3; D gene uncertain. This CDR3 contains 15 residues. Trimming stripped 4 bases from V and 0 bases from J, with 10 bases between. The germline gives CDR1 LGHNA, CDR2 YNFKEQ. This chain's CDR3 is CASSRDVFSGNTIYF. The CDR3 DNA sequence: TGTGCCAGCAGCCGAGACGTCTTCTCTGGAAACACCATATATTTT.

The chain couples TRBV12-3 or TRBV12-4 to TRBJ1-1; 11 positions agree with TRBD1. With 5 bases clipped from V and 7 bases from J, the junction kept 6 bases outside the gene matches. The CDR3 runs to 14 residues. As DNA, the CDR3 is TGTGCCAGCAGTAATCCGGGACAGGGGGATGAAGCTTTCTTT. Its protein product is CASSNPGQGDEAFF.

In its sample, this clone was seen many times. The V and J genes are TRBV10-2 and TRBJ1-1, with 8 bases lining up with TRBD1. Germline V gene lookup returns CDR1 WSHSY and CDR2 SAAADI. This CDR3 contains 15 residues. With V trimmed by 6 bases and J by 3 bases, 9 bases remained unmatched. CDR3 residues: CASREISGQDTEAFF. CDR3 DNA: TGCGCCAGCAGGGAGATCTCGGGACAGGACACTGAAGCTTTCTTT.

This clone was recorded at least ten times. The rearrangement joins TRBV19 to TRBJ1-5; 8 bases map to TRBD1. This CDR3 has 13 residues. The germline gives CDR1 LNHDA, CDR2 SQIVND (reference sequence). After removal of 6 bases from V and 5 bases from J, the junction contained 3 bases not matched to a gene. DNA of the CDR3: TGTGCCAGTAGGGACAGGGCCGATCAGCCCCAGCATTTT. Translated: CASRDRADQPQHF.

The rearrangement joins TRBV20-1 to TRBJ2-3; 7 nucleotides line up with TRBD2. CDR1 and CDR2 from the germline V gene are DFQATT and SNEGSKA (reference sequence). After removal of 6 bases from V and 7 bases from J, the junction contained 10 bases not matched to a gene. CDR3 length: 13 residues. CDR3 DNA: TGCAGTGCCAGAAGACTAGCTAGGCATACGCAGTATTTT. Protein product: CSARRLARHTQYF.

By its share, this clone is medium-sized. V and J are TRBV6-5 and TRBJ2-7, with D unresolved. The CDR3 has 11 amino acids. Trimming shortened V by 4 bases and J by 5 bases, and 6 bases separated the two germline ends. CDR1 MNHEY and CDR2 SVGAGI come from the germline V gene. The DNA for the CDR3 is TGTGCCAGCAGTTCCATCGACGAGCAGTACTTC. It encodes CASSSIDEQYF.

This clone was found many times. The chain has TRBV11-2 and TRBJ2-7; 9 bases line up with TRBD1. Germline V gene data show CDR1 as SGHAT and CDR2 as FQNNGV. Unmatched junction bases numbered 8, after V lost 4 bases and J lost 4 bases. The CDR3 is 15 amino acids. The CDR3 nucleotides read TGTGCCAGCAGCTCTTTGGGGACAGGGATTTACGAGCAGTACTTC. The encoded protein is CASSSLGTGIYEQYF.

V gene TRBV12-3 or TRBV12-4 combines with J gene TRBJ2-3, with D hard to call. V was trimmed by 7 bases and J by 4 bases, leaving 12 bases between them. CDR3 length: 13 residues. Written as DNA, the CDR3 is TGTGCCAGCATCTTAGACCCCCCAGATACGCAGTATTTT. As protein: CASILDPPDTQYF.

This clone came up many times. A much larger clone is a single base away; this may be a read error. The chain recombines TRBV30 with TRBJ2-2; tentative D call: TRBD2 (6 bases). CDR1 and CDR2 (germline): GTSNPN, SVGIG (reference sequence). This CDR3 spans 14 amino acids. CDR3: CAWSEGPYTGGLFF. As DNA, the CDR3 is TGTGCCTGGAGTGAAGGACCTTACACCGGGGGGCTGTTTTTT.

Turning to this clone: At one end the junction does not follow the germline gene, possibly because of a read error. The chain uses TRBV5-4 and TRBJ2-6; D may correspond to TRBD1 or TRBD2 (5 bases each). Per the germline V gene, CDR1 is SGHNT and CDR2 is YYREEE (reference sequence). The CDR3 extends over 15 amino acids. CDR3 nucleotides: TGTGCCAGAAGCTTGGCCGTATCCGGGGCCAACGTCATGACTTTC. It specifies CARSLAVSGANVMTF.

This clone was detected many times. CDR3 nucleotides: TGCAGCGTCGTTCTGGCGGGGAGTACAGAGACCCAGTACTTC. Amino acid sequence: CSVVLAGSTETQYF. The chain has TRBV29-1 and TRBJ2-5, with D maybe TRBD2 (6 bases). Between the trimmed V and J ends, which lost 6 bases and 4 bases, there was a span of 18 bases. The CDR3 has 14 amino acids. CDR1 and CDR2 (germline): SQVTM, ANQGSEA.

This clone occurred many times. In DNA form, the CDR3 reads TGCAGTGCTAGAGATCTTGGCAGGGGAGGGACTAGCGGGTTTAGCTCCTACAATGAGCAGTTCTTC. This codes for CSARDLGRGGTSGFSSYNEQFF. This chain joins TRBV20-1 and TRBJ2-1; 12 nucleotides match TRBD2. The CDR3 loop spans 22 amino acids. After removal of 0 bases from V and 0 bases from J, the junction contained 18 bases not matched to a gene. Germline assignment: CDR1 DFQATT and CDR2 SNEGSKA (reference sequence).

The sample holds many counts of this clone. The chain carries TRBV7-9 and TRBJ2-7; 12 bases line up with TRBD2. V dropped 5 bases and J dropped 3; count of bases not matched to a gene: 8. The CDR3 runs 16 residues. Germline V gene data show CDR1 as SEHNR and CDR2 as FQNEAQ (reference sequence). The CDR3 DNA reads as TGTGCCAGCAGCCCTCCGCTAGCGGGGGGGATCTACGAGCAGTACTTC. Translated: CASSPPLAGGIYEQYF.

Note on this clone: One junction end does not reproduce the germline sequence, and a read error may be involved. This chain connects TRBV5-1 to TRBJ2-7; D is possibly TRBD1 or TRBD2 (5 bases each). The CDR3 totals 13 residues. Germline CDR1 SGHRS, CDR2 YFSETQ. This chain's CDR3 is CANAGTRAYDQYF. DNA of the CDR3: TGCGCAAATGCAGGGACCCGAGCCTACGACCAGTACTTC.

This clone has at least ten counts. The rearrangement links TRBV19 to TRBJ2-1; D not certain. Germline lookup yields CDR1 LNHDA and CDR2 SQIVND (reference sequence). The CDR3 covers 14 residues. V was clipped by 4 bases and J by 0 bases, with 7 bases between them. The CDR3 region is CASSRVGSYNEQFF. The CDR3 nucleotides are TGTGCCAGTAGTAGGGTGGGCTCCTACAATGAGCAGTTCTTC.

This clone was recorded at least ten times. The chain is built from TRBV27 and TRBJ2-2; TRBD2 aligns across 7 bases. Germline CDR1 MNHEY, CDR2 SMNVEV (reference sequence). After removal of 4 bases from V and 3 bases from J, the junction contained 8 bases not matched to a gene. The CDR3 totals 16 residues. CDR3 sequence: CASSSLSGKDTGELFF. Written as DNA, the CDR3 is TGTGCCAGCAGTTCCCTAAGCGGGAAGGACACCGGGGAGCTGTTTTTT.